These T cell receptor beta chains were read from a single sample in a study of cytomegalovirus exposure and HLA in healthy donors. Only in-frame clones appear in the TCRdb table, and some are missing; sequencing was by immunoSEQ multiplex PCR. The sample records around 130,000 clones, 65% to 85% being singletons. Sequences were obtained from PBMCs. These receptor sequences come from a woman aged 40 to 50 in good health and CMV-seronegative. The CDR3 runs from the conserved cysteine through the conserved F or W. D genes are given only for firm matches. The size of a clone is reported for some rows only, either as once, few or many, or as a class for expanded clones.

D	V	size	J	DNA	CDR3
TRBD1	TRBV29-1	few	TRBJ1-2	TGCAGCGTTGAAGAGACAGGGGGGGGTCATGGCTACACCTTC	CSVEETGGGHGYTF
TRBD1	TRBV6-5	-	TRBJ1-1	TGTGCCAGCAGTCCGACAGGGCCCCGTGAAGCTTTCTTT	CASSPTGPREAFF
TRBD1	TRBV29-1	-	TRBJ2-5	TGCAGCGCATATACAGGGGCTGGAGAGACCCAGTACTTC	CSAYTGAGETQYF
TRBD1	TRBV6-5	-	TRBJ1-2	TGTGCCAGCAGTTACAGGGACAGGGAAGGCTACACCTTC	CASSYRDREGYTF
-	TRBV19	-	TRBJ2-4	TGTGCCAGTAGTGTCCGCGGGTCCCCAATGAACATTCAGTACTTC	CASSVRGSPMNIQYF
-	TRBV29-1	-	TRBJ2-1	TGCAGCGTAGACAGGCAGTTATACAATGAGCAGTTCTTC	CSVDRQLYNEQFF
TRBD2	TRBV6-5	-	TRBJ2-3	TGTGCCAGCAGTTACTCGGGGACTAGCGGGGGGGATACGCAGTATTTT	CASSYSGTSGGDTQYF
TRBD1	TRBV19	-	TRBJ1-6	TGTGCCAGTAGCAAACTCGACAGGGCCTCACCCCTCCACTTT	CASSKLDRASPLHF
TRBD1	TRBV11-2	-	TRBJ1-1	TGTGCCAGCAGCGAGTCGGGACAGCGGGCTGAAGCTTTCTTT	CASSESGQRAEAFF
-	TRBV5-1	-	TRBJ2-7	TGCGCCAGCAGCTTGGGAGCAGGGTCCTACGAGCAGTACTTC	CASSLGAGSYEQYF
TRBD2	TRBV7-2	-	TRBJ2-3	TGTGCCAGCAGCCGCGGGGGGGCCTCGCCAGATACGCAGTATTTT	CASSRGGASPDTQYF
-	TRBV19	-	TRBJ1-2	TGTGCCAGTAGTCTCACATCCTATGGCTACACCTTC	CASSLTSYGYTF
TRBD1	TRBV28	-	TRBJ2-1	TGTGCCAGCAGCCGGGACAGGGTTTTGAATGAGCAGTTCTTC	CASSRDRVLNEQFF
-	TRBV27	-	TRBJ2-1	TGTGCCAGCAGTGCCAGCCGACTAGGGAACAATGAGCAGTTCTTC	CASSASRLGNNEQFF
-	TRBV5-1	-	TRBJ2-7	TGCGCCAGCAGCTTGGCCCTAAGGGCAGGGGAAGGATACGAGCAGTACTTC	CASSLALRAGEGYEQYF
TRBD2	TRBV30	-	TRBJ2-2	TGTGCCTGGAAGACTAGCGGGCTCACCGGGGAGCTGTTTTTT	CAWKTSGLTGELFF
TRBD2	TRBV5-1	-	TRBJ2-7	TGCGCCAGCAGCGCAGGGCCGACTAGCGGGAACTACGAGCAGTACTTC	CASSAGPTSGNYEQYF
-	TRBV6-1	-	TRBJ2-2	TGTGCGGCCAGCTGGGGAGGCGACACCGGGGAGCTGTTTTTT	CAASWGGDTGELFF
-	TRBV19	-	TRBJ2-3	TGTGCCAGTAGTACCTCTAGCCCGGGCCTAGGGACGCAGTATTTT	CASSTSSPGLGTQYF
-	TRBV6-5	few	TRBJ2-1	TGTGCCAGCAGTTACAGCGACGCTAGCTACAATGAGCAGTTCTTC	CASSYSDASYNEQFF
TRBD2	TRBV30	-	TRBJ2-2	TGTGCCTGGATTCCGGGACTAGCGGGAGTAGACGGGGAGCTGTTTTTT	CAWIPGLAGVDGELFF
TRBD1	TRBV29-1	-	TRBJ2-1	TGCAGCGTTGAGAAAAACAGGGGCAGCAATGAGCAGTTCTTC	CSVEKNRGSNEQFF
TRBD1	TRBV5-1	-	TRBJ1-4	TGCGCCAGCAGCAGGACAGGGGCTACAACTAATGAAAAACTGTTTTTT	CASSRTGATTNEKLFF
-	TRBV7-9	-	TRBJ1-2	TGTGCCAGCAGCTCGGGGGGAGGACTTTCTAACTATGGCTACACCTTC	CASSSGGGLSNYGYTF
TRBD2	TRBV2	-	TRBJ2-7	TGTGCCAGCAGACTAGCGGGGGGCGTCTACGAGCAGTACTTC	CASRLAGGVYEQYF
TRBD1	TRBV5-6	-	TRBJ1-1	TGTGCCAGCAGCTTGGTGGGGACAGGGGGCAACACTGAAGCTTTCTTT	CASSLVGTGGNTEAFF
TRBD2	TRBV11-2	few	TRBJ2-1	TGTGCCAGCAGCTTAGATATCAGCGGGGGGCGCCTCCATGAGCAGTTCTTC	CASSLDISGGRLHEQFF
TRBD1	TRBV28	-	TRBJ2-7	TGTGCCAGCATTCGACCGGGACAGTCCTACGAGCAGTACTTC	CASIRPGQSYEQYF
-	TRBV29-1	-	TRBJ1-5	TGCAGCGTCGGGGAACCGGACGGCTATCAGCCCCAGCATTTT	CSVGEPDGYQPQHF
-	TRBV18	-	TRBJ1-1	TGTGCCAGCTCACCATTCGACAAGGGGGATATCACTGAAGCTTTCTTT	CASSPFDKGDITEAFF
-	TRBV11-2	-	TRBJ2-5	TGTGCCAGCAGCTCTACCCCTAGGCTACAGACCCAGTACTTC	CASSSTPRLQTQYF
-	TRBV6-1	-	TRBJ1-2	TGTGCCAGCAGTGAAAAGAGTAGGTGGGACATCTATGGCTACACCTTC	CASSEKSRWDIYGYTF
-	TRBV7-2	few	TRBJ1-2	TGTGCCAGCACCCCGAAGTTTGTGTGGAGTACCTTC	CASTPKFVWSTF
TRBD1	TRBV5-1	-	TRBJ1-1	TGCGCCAGCAGCTGGACCCAGGGGGCGAACACTGAAGCTTTCTTT	CASSWTQGANTEAFF
TRBD1	TRBV28	once	TRBJ1-4	TGTGCCAGCAGTTTGACAGGGTCTAATGAAAAACTGTTTTTT	CASSLTGSNEKLFF
-	TRBV5-1	once	TRBJ1-1	TGCGCCAGCAGCTTTCAGTACCCCACTGAAGCTTTCTTT	CASSFQYPTEAFF
-	TRBV10-3	-	TRBJ1-4	TGTGCCACCGCGTTGTCTCGGGGGAATGAAAAACTGTTTTTT	CATALSRGNEKLFF
-	TRBV2	-	TRBJ2-1	TGTGCCAGCATCAGGGACAACCGCAATGAGCAGTTCTTC	CASIRDNRNEQFF
-	TRBV7-2	-	TRBJ2-7	TGTGCCAGCAGCGTGGAACATCACAGGGCACGCTACGAGCAGTACTTC	CASSVEHHRARYEQYF
TRBD1	TRBV19	-	TRBJ1-2	TGTGCCACCCAGGGTCCGGCCGAGGTAGAGGGGGCTGAGATCTACTATGGCTACACCTTC	CATQGPAEVEGAEIYYGYTF